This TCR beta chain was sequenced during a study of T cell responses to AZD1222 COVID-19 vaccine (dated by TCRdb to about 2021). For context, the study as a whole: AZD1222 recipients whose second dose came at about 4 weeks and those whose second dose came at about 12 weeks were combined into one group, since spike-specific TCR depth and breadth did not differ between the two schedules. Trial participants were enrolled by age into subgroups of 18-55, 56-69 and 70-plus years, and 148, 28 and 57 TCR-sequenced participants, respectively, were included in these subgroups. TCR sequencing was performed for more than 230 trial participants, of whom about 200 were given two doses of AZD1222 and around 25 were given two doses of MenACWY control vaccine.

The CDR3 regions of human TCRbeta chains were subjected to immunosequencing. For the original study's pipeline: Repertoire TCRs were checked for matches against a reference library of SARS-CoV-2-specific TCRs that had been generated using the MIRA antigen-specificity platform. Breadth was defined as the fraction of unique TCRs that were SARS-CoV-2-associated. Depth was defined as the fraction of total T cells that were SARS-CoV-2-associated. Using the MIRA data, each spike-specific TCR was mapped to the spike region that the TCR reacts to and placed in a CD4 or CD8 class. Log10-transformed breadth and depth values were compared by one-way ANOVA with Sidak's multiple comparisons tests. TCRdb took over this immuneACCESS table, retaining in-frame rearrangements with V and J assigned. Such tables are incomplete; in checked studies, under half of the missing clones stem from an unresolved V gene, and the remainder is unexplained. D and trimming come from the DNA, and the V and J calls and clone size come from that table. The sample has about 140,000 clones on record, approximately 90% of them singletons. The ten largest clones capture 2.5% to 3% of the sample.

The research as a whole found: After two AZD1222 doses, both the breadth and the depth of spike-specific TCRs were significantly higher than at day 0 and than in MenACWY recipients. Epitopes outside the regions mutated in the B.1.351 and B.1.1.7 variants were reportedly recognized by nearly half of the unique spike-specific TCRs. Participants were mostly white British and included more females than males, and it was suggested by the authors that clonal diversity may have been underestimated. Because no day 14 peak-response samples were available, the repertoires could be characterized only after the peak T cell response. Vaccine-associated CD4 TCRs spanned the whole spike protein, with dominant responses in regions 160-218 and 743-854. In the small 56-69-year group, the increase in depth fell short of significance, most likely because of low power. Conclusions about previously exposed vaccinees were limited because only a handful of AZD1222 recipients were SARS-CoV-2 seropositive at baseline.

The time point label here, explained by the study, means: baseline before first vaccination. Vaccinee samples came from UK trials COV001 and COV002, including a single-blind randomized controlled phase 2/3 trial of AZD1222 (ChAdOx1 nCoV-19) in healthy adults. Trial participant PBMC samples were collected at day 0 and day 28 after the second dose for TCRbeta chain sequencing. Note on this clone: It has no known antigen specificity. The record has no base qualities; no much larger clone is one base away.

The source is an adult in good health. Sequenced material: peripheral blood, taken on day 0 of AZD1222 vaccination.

In nucleotides, the sequence is TGTGCCAGCAGCTTAGTACAGGGATTTGGCTACACCTTC. The encoded protein is CASSLVQGFGYTF. The chain couples TRBV7-2 to TRBJ1-2; D gene: possibly TRBD1, on 6 matching bases. The germline V gene supplies CDR1 SGHTA and CDR2 FQGNSA. V is pared back by 1 base and J by 7 bases, with 10 bases lying between the germline termini. CDR3 length: 13 amino acids, cysteine to phenylalanine. Left in the record is the CDR3 DNA by itself, 39 bases read in frame from the first base.